This is a list of T cell receptor beta chains from one sample in a study of T cell changes during pregnancy in multiple sclerosis. Assay used: immunoSEQ multiplex PCR; TCRdb lists only in-frame clones, some missing. Of tens of thousands of clones listed, about 88% are singletons. Sequencing was performed on CD8+ T cells from peripheral blood mononuclear cells, taken in the second trimester of pregnancy. The receptors were gathered from a female donor with multiple sclerosis, enrolled in a pregnancy study. Both conserved end residues are part of each CDR3. The order of the fields is J gene, clone size, V gene, D gene, CDR3 protein, CDR3 DNA. A D gene is named only where the DNA matches it firmly. Clone size is shown for a subset of rows, as once, few, many or a class of expanded clone.

J gene: TRBJ2-3; clone size: .; V gene: TRBV15; D gene: TRBD2; CDR3 protein: CATSKTGLAGPDTQYF; CDR3 DNA: TGTGCCACCAGCAAGACGGGACTAGCGGGGCCAGATACGCAGTATTTT
J gene: TRBJ2-7; clone size: .; V gene: TRBV19; D gene: .; CDR3 protein: CASSIQESYEQYF; CDR3 DNA: TGTGCCAGTAGTATACAGGAATCCTACGAGCAGTACTTC
J gene: TRBJ2-2; clone size: .; V gene: TRBV7-3; D gene: TRBD1; CDR3 protein: CASSIPGQGSNTGELFF; CDR3 DNA: TGTGCCAGCAGCATTCCGGGACAGGGATCGAACACCGGGGAGCTGTTTTTT
J gene: TRBJ2-7; clone size: once; V gene: TRBV29-1; D gene: TRBD2; CDR3 protein: CSGRTSGSYEQYF; CDR3 DNA: TGCAGCGGCCGGACTAGCGGCTCCTACGAGCAGTACTTC
J gene: TRBJ2-7; clone size: .; V gene: TRBV27; D gene: .; CDR3 protein: CASSQNSYEQYF; CDR3 DNA: TGTGCCAGCAGCCAAAACTCCTACGAGCAGTACTTC
J gene: TRBJ1-5; clone size: .; V gene: TRBV5-8; D gene: .; CDR3 protein: CASSFGSNRLIQPQHF; CDR3 DNA: TGTGCCAGCAGCTTTGGTTCAAACAGGCTTATTCAGCCCCAGCATTTT
J gene: TRBJ2-1; clone size: few; V gene: TRBV6-1; D gene: .; CDR3 protein: CASSEGPAEGQQFF; CDR3 DNA: TGTGCCAGCAGTGAAGGCCCAGCGGAAGGGCAGCAGTTCTTC
J gene: TRBJ1-2; clone size: .; V gene: TRBV5-1; D gene: TRBD1; CDR3 protein: CASRPGTGGAGGYTF; CDR3 DNA: TGCGCCAGCAGACCCGGGACAGGGGGCGCGGGAGGCTACACCTTC
J gene: TRBJ2-5; clone size: .; V gene: TRBV7-9; D gene: TRBD2; CDR3 protein: CASSRPGLAGGPQYF; CDR3 DNA: TGTGCCAGCAGCAGGCCGGGACTAGCGGGAGGGCCCCAGTACTTC
J gene: TRBJ2-7; clone size: once; V gene: TRBV27; D gene: .; CDR3 protein: CASYGLAQPYEQYF; CDR3 DNA: TGTGCCAGCTACGGACTCGCGCAACCCTACGAGCAGTACTTC
J gene: TRBJ2-7; clone size: .; V gene: TRBV14; D gene: .; CDR3 protein: CASSQALGGSYEQYF; CDR3 DNA: TGTGCCAGCAGCCAAGCCCTAGGGGGCTCCTACGAGCAGTACTTC
J gene: TRBJ2-6; clone size: .; V gene: TRBV4-3; D gene: .; CDR3 protein: CASSQDLDRTTGANVLTF; CDR3 DNA: TGCGCCAGCAGCCAAGATCTGGACAGAACGACTGGGGCCAACGTCCTGACTTTC
J gene: TRBJ2-7; clone size: .; V gene: TRBV7-4; D gene: TRBD1; CDR3 protein: CASSYGTDTYEQYF; CDR3 DNA: TGTGCCAGCAGCTACGGGACAGATACCTACGAGCAGTACTTC
J gene: TRBJ2-7; clone size: few; V gene: TRBV4-1; D gene: TRBD2; CDR3 protein: CASSQGNGGAGEQYF; CDR3 DNA: TGCGCCAGCAGCCAAGGAAACGGGGGGGCAGGCGAGCAGTACTTC
J gene: TRBJ2-5; clone size: .; V gene: TRBV27; D gene: TRBD1; CDR3 protein: CASSPDREETQYF; CDR3 DNA: TGTGCCAGCAGCCCTGACAGGGAAGAGACCCAGTACTTC
J gene: TRBJ2-3; clone size: .; V gene: TRBV9; D gene: TRBD2; CDR3 protein: CASSVGGVADTQYF; CDR3 DNA: TGTGCCAGCAGCGTGGGAGGGGTAGCAGATACGCAGTATTTT
J gene: TRBJ2-3; clone size: once; V gene: TRBV7-9; D gene: TRBD2; CDR3 protein: CASSTGLAGGTDTQYF; CDR3 DNA: TGTGCCAGCAGCACGGGACTAGCGGGGGGCACAGATACGCAGTATTTT
J gene: TRBJ1-4; clone size: .; V gene: TRBV19; D gene: TRBD1; CDR3 protein: CASSRKTGGGDEKLFF; CDR3 DNA: TGTGCCAGTAGTAGAAAGACAGGGGGCGGGGATGAAAAACTGTTTTTT
J gene: TRBJ2-7; clone size: .; V gene: TRBV5-8; D gene: .; CDR3 protein: CASSFRDSLYEQYF; CDR3 DNA: TGTGCCAGCAGCTTCCGGGACTCGCTCTATGAGCAGTACTTC
J gene: TRBJ2-1; clone size: .; V gene: TRBV30; D gene: TRBD2; CDR3 protein: CAWSVDQRETNEQFF; CDR3 DNA: TGTGCCTGGAGTGTAGACCAGCGGGAAACCAATGAGCAGTTCTTC
J gene: TRBJ1-1; clone size: once; V gene: TRBV4-2; D gene: .; CDR3 protein: CASSQDIGTPGRSDSAFF; CDR3 DNA: TGTGCCAGCAGCCAAGATATTGGGACGCCAGGGAGGAGCGATTCAGCTTTCTTT
J gene: TRBJ2-1; clone size: .; V gene: TRBV15; D gene: TRBD1; CDR3 protein: CATSRDRDRGYNEQFF; CDR3 DNA: TGTGCCACCAGCAGAGACCGGGACAGGGGTTACAATGAGCAGTTCTTC
J gene: TRBJ2-7; clone size: .; V gene: TRBV2; D gene: TRBD1; CDR3 protein: CASTEGQGYEQYF; CDR3 DNA: TGTGCCAGCACTGAAGGACAGGGATACGAGCAGTATTTC
J gene: TRBJ1-1; clone size: .; V gene: TRBV18; D gene: TRBD1; CDR3 protein: CASSPGTGAMNTEAFF; CDR3 DNA: TGTGCCAGCTCACCTGGCACAGGGGCCATGAACACTGAAGCTTTCTTT
J gene: TRBJ2-5; clone size: .; V gene: TRBV6-1; D gene: .; CDR3 protein: CASSESGHQETQYF; CDR3 DNA: TGTGCCAGCAGTGAAAGTGGGCACCAAGAGACCCAGTACTTC
J gene: TRBJ2-2; clone size: once; V gene: TRBV4-3; D gene: .; CDR3 protein: CASSQDRQEAGELFF; CDR3 DNA: TGCGCCAGCAGCCAAGATAGACAGGAGGCCGGGGAGCTGTTTTTT
J gene: TRBJ1-1; clone size: .; V gene: TRBV5-8; D gene: TRBD1; CDR3 protein: CASSFSQGYTEAFF; CDR3 DNA: TGTGCCAGCAGCTTCTCACAGGGGTATACTGAAGCTTTCTTT
J gene: TRBJ1-2; clone size: medium-sized; V gene: TRBV7-9; D gene: TRBD1; CDR3 protein: CASSSTTGADYGYTF; CDR3 DNA: TGTGCCAGCAGCTCGACGACAGGGGCGGACTATGGCTACACCTTC
J gene: TRBJ1-1; clone size: .; V gene: TRBV9; D gene: TRBD1; CDR3 protein: CASSGGDRGIAFF; CDR3 DNA: TGTGCCAGCAGCGGAGGGGACAGGGGTATAGCTTTCTTT
J gene: TRBJ1-4; clone size: .; V gene: TRBV28; D gene: .; CDR3 protein: CASSWRRSEKLFF; CDR3 DNA: TGTGCCAGCAGTTGGAGACGAAGTGAAAAACTGTTTTTT
J gene: TRBJ1-1; clone size: .; V gene: TRBV13; D gene: TRBD1; CDR3 protein: CASSSRTGEDTEAFF; CDR3 DNA: TGTGCCAGCAGCTCCCGGACAGGGGAGGACACTGAAGCTTTCTTT
J gene: TRBJ1-2; clone size: .; V gene: TRBV4-1; D gene: TRBD1; CDR3 protein: CASSPRDRVLDGYTF; CDR3 DNA: TGCGCCAGCAGCCCTAGGGACAGGGTGTTAGATGGCTACACCTTC
J gene: TRBJ2-3; clone size: .; V gene: TRBV6-4; D gene: TRBD2; CDR3 protein: CASSGEGRDTDTQYF; CDR3 DNA: TGTGCCAGCAGTGGGGAGGGCCGGGACACAGATACGCAGTATTTT
J gene: TRBJ1-2; clone size: .; V gene: TRBV6-5; D gene: .; CDR3 protein: CASSYSDTYGYTF; CDR3 DNA: TGTGCCAGCAGTTACTCAGACACCTATGGCTACACCTTC
J gene: TRBJ2-1; clone size: .; V gene: TRBV6-4; D gene: .; CDR3 protein: CASSAGGSEQFF; CDR3 DNA: TGTGCCAGCAGTGCAGGGGGGTCAGAGCAGTTCTTC
J gene: TRBJ2-3; clone size: medium-sized; V gene: TRBV6-1; D gene: TRBD2; CDR3 protein: CASSELAGSTDTQYF; CDR3 DNA: TGTGCCAGCAGTGAACTAGCGGGAAGCACAGATACGCAGTATTTT
J gene: TRBJ2-1; clone size: few; V gene: TRBV4-2; D gene: .; CDR3 protein: CASSQTTNPGVNEQFF; CDR3 DNA: TGTGCCAGCAGCCAAACAACTAACCCCGGGGTCAATGAGCAGTTCTTC
J gene: TRBJ2-1; clone size: few; V gene: TRBV7-3; D gene: TRBD2; CDR3 protein: CASSLQAGGYNEQFF; CDR3 DNA: TGTGCCAGCAGCTTACAAGCGGGGGGGTACAATGAGCAGTTCTTC
J gene: TRBJ2-7; clone size: .; V gene: TRBV9; D gene: .; CDR3 protein: CASSVEGGEQYF; CDR3 DNA: TGTGCCAGCAGCGTAGAAGGGGGCGAGCAGTACTTC
J gene: TRBJ2-2; clone size: .; V gene: TRBV21-1; D gene: .; CDR3 protein: CASSPIQGNTGELFF; CDR3 DNA: TGTGCCAGCAGCCCCATACAGGGAAACACCGGGGAGCTGTTTTTT
J gene: TRBJ1-5; clone size: .; V gene: TRBV2; D gene: .; CDR3 protein: CASSEISGGNQPQHF; CDR3 DNA: TGTGCCAGCAGTGAAATCTCAGGGGGCAATCAGCCCCAGCATTTT
J gene: TRBJ2-7; clone size: .; V gene: TRBV27; D gene: TRBD2; CDR3 protein: CASSLAGTSGYEQYF; CDR3 DNA: TGTGCCAGCAGTCTCGCCGGGACTAGCGGGTACGAGCAGTACTTC
J gene: TRBJ1-1; clone size: .; V gene: TRBV7-9; D gene: .; CDR3 protein: CASSFTLGGNTEAFF; CDR3 DNA: TGTGCCAGCAGCTTTACTCTGGGGGGGAACACTGAAGCTTTCTTT
J gene: TRBJ2-7; clone size: .; V gene: TRBV27; D gene: .; CDR3 protein: CASSLSRAYEQYF; CDR3 DNA: TGTGCCAGCAGTTTGTCCAGGGCCTACGAGCAGTACTTC
J gene: TRBJ1-5; clone size: .; V gene: TRBV6-5; D gene: .; CDR3 protein: CASSDTGLNQPQHF; CDR3 DNA: TGTGCCAGCAGCGATACAGGGTTGAATCAGCCCCAGCATTTT
J gene: TRBJ2-1; clone size: .; V gene: TRBV7-9; D gene: .; CDR3 protein: CASSLESEQFF; CDR3 DNA: TGTGCCAGCAGCCTCGAGAGTGAGCAGTTCTTC
J gene: TRBJ1-2; clone size: .; V gene: TRBV9; D gene: .; CDR3 protein: CASSASGGGSGYTF; CDR3 DNA: TGTGCCAGCAGCGCGTCGGGAGGGGGGTCCGGCTACACCTTC
J gene: TRBJ2-2; clone size: .; V gene: TRBV29-1; D gene: .; CDR3 protein: CSVRENRENTGELFF; CDR3 DNA: TGCAGCGTTAGGGAAAACAGGGAGAACACCGGGGAGCTGTTTTTT
J gene: TRBJ1-2; clone size: .; V gene: TRBV11-2; D gene: .; CDR3 protein: CASSLKGADYGYTF; CDR3 DNA: TGTGCCAGCAGCCTCAAAGGGGCAGACTATGGCTACACCTTC
J gene: TRBJ2-2; clone size: .; V gene: TRBV27; D gene: TRBD2; CDR3 protein: CASSFSGGSTGELFF; CDR3 DNA: TGTGCCAGCAGTTTCAGCGGGGGGTCGACCGGGGAGCTGTTTTTT
J gene: TRBJ2-5; clone size: .; V gene: TRBV7-9; D gene: TRBD2; CDR3 protein: CASSLRLAGLQETQYF; CDR3 DNA: TGTGCCAGCAGCTTACGACTAGCGGGGCTACAAGAGACCCAGTACTTC
J gene: TRBJ1-2; clone size: .; V gene: TRBV5-6; D gene: TRBD1; CDR3 protein: CASTTTGGDYGYTF; CDR3 DNA: TGTGCCAGCACCACGACAGGGGGCGACTATGGCTACACCTTC
J gene: TRBJ1-5; clone size: .; V gene: TRBV9; D gene: .; CDR3 protein: CASSVDQGGGQPQHF; CDR3 DNA: TGTGCCAGCAGCGTAGATCAAGGGGGTGGTCAGCCCCAGCATTTT
J gene: TRBJ2-7; clone size: .; V gene: TRBV6-5; D gene: TRBD2; CDR3 protein: CASSNRLAGPDEQYF; CDR3 DNA: TGTGCCAGCAGTAACCGACTAGCGGGGCCGGACGAGCAGTACTTC
J gene: TRBJ2-1; clone size: .; V gene: TRBV7-8; D gene: .; CDR3 protein: CASSLVGGDSYNEQFF; CDR3 DNA: TGTGCCAGCAGCTTAGTTGGGGGCGACTCCTACAATGAGCAGTTCTTC
J gene: TRBJ2-1; clone size: .; V gene: TRBV7-9; D gene: .; CDR3 protein: CASSTEGNEQFF; CDR3 DNA: TGTGCCAGCAGCACTGAGGGAAATGAGCAGTTCTTC
J gene: TRBJ2-2; clone size: .; V gene: TRBV13; D gene: TRBD2; CDR3 protein: CASGNIAGGNTGELFF; CDR3 DNA: TGTGCCAGCGGGAACATAGCGGGGGGTAACACCGGGGAGCTGTTTTTT